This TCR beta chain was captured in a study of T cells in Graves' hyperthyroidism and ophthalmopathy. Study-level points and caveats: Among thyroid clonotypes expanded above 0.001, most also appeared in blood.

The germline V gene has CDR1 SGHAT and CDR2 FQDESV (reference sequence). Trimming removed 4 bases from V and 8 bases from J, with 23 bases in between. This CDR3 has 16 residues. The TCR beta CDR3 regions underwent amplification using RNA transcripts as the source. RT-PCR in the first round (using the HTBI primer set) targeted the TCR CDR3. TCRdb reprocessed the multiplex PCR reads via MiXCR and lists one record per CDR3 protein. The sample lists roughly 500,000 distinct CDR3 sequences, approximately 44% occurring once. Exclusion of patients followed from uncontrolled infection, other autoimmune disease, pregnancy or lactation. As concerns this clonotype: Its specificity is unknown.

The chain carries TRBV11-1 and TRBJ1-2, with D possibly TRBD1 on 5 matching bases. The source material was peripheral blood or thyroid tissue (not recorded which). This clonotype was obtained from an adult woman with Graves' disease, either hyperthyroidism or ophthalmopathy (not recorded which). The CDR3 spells CASSYLPDARTLGYTF. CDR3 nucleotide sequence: TGTGCCAGCAGCTACCTCCCGGACGCTAGGACATTAGGCTACACCTTC.